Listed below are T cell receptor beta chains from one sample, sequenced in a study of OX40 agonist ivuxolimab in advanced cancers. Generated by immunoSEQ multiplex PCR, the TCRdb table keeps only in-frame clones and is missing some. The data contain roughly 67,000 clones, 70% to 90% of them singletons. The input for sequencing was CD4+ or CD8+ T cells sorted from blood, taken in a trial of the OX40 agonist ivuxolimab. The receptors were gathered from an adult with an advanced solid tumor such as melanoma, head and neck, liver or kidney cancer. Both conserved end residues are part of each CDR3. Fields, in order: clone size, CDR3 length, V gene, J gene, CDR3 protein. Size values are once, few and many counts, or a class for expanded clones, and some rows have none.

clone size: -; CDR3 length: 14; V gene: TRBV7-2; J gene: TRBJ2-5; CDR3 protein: CASRQGGVQETQYF
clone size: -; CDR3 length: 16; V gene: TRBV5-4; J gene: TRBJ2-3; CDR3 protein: CASSLWTSGITDTQYF
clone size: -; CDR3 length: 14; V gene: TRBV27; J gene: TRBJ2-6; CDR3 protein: CASSELSGANVLTF
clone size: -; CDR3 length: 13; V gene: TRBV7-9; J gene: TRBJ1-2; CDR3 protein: CASSRDNVYGYTF
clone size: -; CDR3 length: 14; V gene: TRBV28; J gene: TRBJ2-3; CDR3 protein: CASSLGTFADTQYF
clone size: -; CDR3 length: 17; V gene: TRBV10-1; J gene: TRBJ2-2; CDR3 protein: CASNKIRLAGEPGELFF
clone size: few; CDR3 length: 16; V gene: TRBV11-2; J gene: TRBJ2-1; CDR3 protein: CASSSYRDRDYNEQFF
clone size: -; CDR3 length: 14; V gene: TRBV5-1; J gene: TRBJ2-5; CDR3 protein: CASSFGSYQETQYF
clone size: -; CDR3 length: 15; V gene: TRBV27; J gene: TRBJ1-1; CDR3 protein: CASRRTGGRGTEAFF
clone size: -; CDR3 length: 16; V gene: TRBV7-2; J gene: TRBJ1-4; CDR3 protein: CASSPPDTGGNEKLFF
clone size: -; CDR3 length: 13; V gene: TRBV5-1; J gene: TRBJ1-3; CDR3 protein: CASRMDTGNTIYF
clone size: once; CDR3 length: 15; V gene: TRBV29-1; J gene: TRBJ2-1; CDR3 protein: CSVGRGFAGGNEQFF
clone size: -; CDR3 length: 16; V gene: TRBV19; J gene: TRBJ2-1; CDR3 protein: CASSVLPGRGLSEQFF
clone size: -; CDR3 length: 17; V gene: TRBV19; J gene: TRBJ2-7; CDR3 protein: CASSILPRAGTNYEQYF
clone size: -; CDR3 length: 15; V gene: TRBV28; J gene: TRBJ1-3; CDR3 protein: CASSFTVSGPNTIYF
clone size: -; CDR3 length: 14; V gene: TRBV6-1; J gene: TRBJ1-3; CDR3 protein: CASSGAASGNTIYF
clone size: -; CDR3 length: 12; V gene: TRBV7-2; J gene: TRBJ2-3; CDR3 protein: CASSLELGTQYF
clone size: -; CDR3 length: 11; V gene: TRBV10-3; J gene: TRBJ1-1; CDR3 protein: CAISGGTEAFF
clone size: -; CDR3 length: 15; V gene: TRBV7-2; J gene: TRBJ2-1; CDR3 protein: CASRPTSGSRNEQFF
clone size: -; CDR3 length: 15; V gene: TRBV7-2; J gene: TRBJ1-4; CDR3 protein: CASSLVGTADEKLFF
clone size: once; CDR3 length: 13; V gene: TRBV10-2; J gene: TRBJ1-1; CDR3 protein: CASSRDTYTEAFF
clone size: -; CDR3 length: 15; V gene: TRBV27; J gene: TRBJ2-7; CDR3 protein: CASSFEGGQPYEQYF
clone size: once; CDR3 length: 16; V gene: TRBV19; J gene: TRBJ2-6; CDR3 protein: CASSKQLSSGANVLTF